The present TCR beta chain was sequenced within a study of Ad26.COV2.S vaccination and SARS-CoV-2 variants. Germline V gives CDR1 MGHRA, CDR2 YSYEKL. This CDR3 contains 16 residues. Trimming removed 1 base from V and 6 bases from J; junction bases left unmatched: 6. The method was immunoSEQ multiplex PCR; TCRdb's version includes in-frame clones alone and lacks a portion of them. This table has approximately 300,000 clones, around four fifths appearing once. Noted treatment: around 19 received Ad26.COV2.S at low or high dose, single or two shots; roughly five received placebo; per-sample allocation not given. Sampling happened 63 days after the first vaccine or placebo injection.

This specimen consisted of peripheral blood, obtained in a trial of Ad26.COV2.S vaccine versus placebo. The sequence came from a person aged 18 to 59 who received the Ad26.COV2.S COVID-19 vaccine or a placebo. This chain joins TRBV4-1 and TRBJ2-3, with 11 bases identical to TRBD2. This CDR3 reads CASSQVLAGGLDTQYF. CDR3 DNA sequence: TGCGCCAGCAGCCAAGTTCTAGCGGGGGGTTTGGATACGCAGTATTTT.